The 7 T cell receptor beta chains below come from one sample, sequenced in a study of blood T cell repertoires in COVID-19. Assay used: immunoSEQ multiplex PCR; TCRdb lists only in-frame clones, some missing. The table records around 150,000 clones, about 80% of them present only once. The material sequenced was peripheral blood. All receptors come from a man in his 70s with acute or convalescent COVID-19.

The chain joins TRBV28 to TRBJ2-7; 8 bases match TRBD2. The CDR3 has 13 residues. Germline V CDR1 and CDR2: MDHEN, SYDVKM. V lost 5 bases and J lost 6; bases outside the gene matches: 6. The CDR3 is CASSGAGVREQYF. In nucleotides, the CDR3 is TGTGCCAGCAGTGGAGCGGGAGTTCGCGAGCAGTACTTC.

The chain employs TRBV28 and TRBJ2-7; D is perhaps TRBD1 (6 bases). The CDR3 runs 16 residues. Germline CDR1 reads MDHEN; CDR2 reads SYDVKM. V was pared by 5 bases and J by 2 bases, with 19 bases between. CDR3 sequence: CASSPPGAPRAYEQYF. The CDR3 DNA reads TGTGCCAGCAGTCCCCCAGGGGCCCCTCGAGCCTACGAGCAGTACTTC.

The V call is TRBV28, the J call TRBJ1-2; D unresolved. The CDR3 spans 13 residues. Germline V CDR1 and CDR2: MDHEN, SYDVKM. V shed 2 bases and J shed 4 bases, with 8 bases lying between them. CDR3 nucleotides: TGTGCCAGCAGTTTAATGGCAGTCTATGGCTACACCTTC. Translating it yields CASSLMAVYGYTF.

The V gene is TRBV28, the J gene TRBJ2-1; TRBD2 matches 7 bases. The CDR3 covers 15 residues. Germline assignment: CDR1 MDHEN and CDR2 SYDVKM. Germline trimming cut 6 bases from V and 0 bases from J; bases unmatched to any gene: 5. In nucleotides, the CDR3 is TGTGCCAGCAGCAGAGCGGGGAGCTCCTACAATGAGCAGTTCTTC. It specifies CASSRAGSSYNEQFF.

The chain links TRBV3-1 (or the pseudogene TRBV3-2) to TRBJ1-3; maybe TRBD1 (5 bases). The CDR3 totals 15 residues. The germline V and J ends were trimmed by 8 bases and 0 bases, with 14 bases remaining between them. CDR1 is LGHDT and CDR2 is YNNKEL in the germline V gene (reference sequence). In DNA form, the CDR3 reads TGTGCCAGCGGAGCGGGGCAGGCCTCTGGAAACACCATATATTTT. This gives the protein CASGAGQASGNTIYF.

The rearrangement joins TRBV7-9 to TRBJ2-1; D might be TRBD2 (6 bases). The CDR3 has 10 residues. V gave up 8 bases and J gave up 9 bases, with 8 bases separating them. Germline V lookup: CDR1 SEHNR, CDR2 FQNEAQ (reference sequence). The CDR3 reads CASAGTEQFF. The CDR3 coding sequence is TGTGCCAGCGCGGGGACTGAGCAGTTCTTC.

The chain combines TRBV24-1 with TRBJ2-7, with 12 nucleotides matching TRBD2. J lost 4 bases, V lost 4 bases, and 7 bases had no gene match. The CDR3 contains 16 residues. In germline, CDR1 is KGHDR, CDR2 SFDVKD. DNA for the CDR3: TGTGCCACCAGTGACCGGACTAGCGGGGAGGGTTACGAGCAGTACTTC. The encoded protein is CATSDRTSGEGYEQYF.